Below, one T cell receptor beta chain is given with its context. 60 Vbeta and 13 Jbeta primers were used in PCR. Sequenced by immunoSEQ multiplex PCR; TCRdb stores in-frame clones only, minus some. The sample includes roughly 200,000 clones, 65% to 90% of them seen just once. The CDR3 sequence is 13 residues long. The V gene lost 4 bases and the J gene lost 4 bases, with 10 bases spanning the gap. Germline loops: CDR1 LNHDA, CDR2 SQIVND (reference sequence). The source of the sample is a study of cytomegalovirus exposure and HLA in healthy donors. The rearrangement joins TRBV19 to TRBJ1-2, with D tentatively TRBD1 (6 bases). The source is a woman in her twenties or thirties in good health and CMV-seronegative. The sequenced sample consisted of PBMCs. CDR3 sequence reads: CASSTLRGYGYTF. The CDR3 bases are TGTGCCAGTAGTACCCTCAGGGGCTATGGCTACACCTTC.